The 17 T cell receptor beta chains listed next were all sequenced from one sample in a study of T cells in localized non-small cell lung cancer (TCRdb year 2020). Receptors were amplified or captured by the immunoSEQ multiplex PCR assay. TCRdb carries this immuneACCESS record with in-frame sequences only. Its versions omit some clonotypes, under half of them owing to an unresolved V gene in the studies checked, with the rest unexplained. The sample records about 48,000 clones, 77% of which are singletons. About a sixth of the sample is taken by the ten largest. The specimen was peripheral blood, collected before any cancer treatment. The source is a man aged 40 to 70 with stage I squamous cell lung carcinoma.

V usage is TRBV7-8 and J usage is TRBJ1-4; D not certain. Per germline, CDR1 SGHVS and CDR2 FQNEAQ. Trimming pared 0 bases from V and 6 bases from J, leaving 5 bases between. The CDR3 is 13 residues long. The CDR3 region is CASSLAPYEKLFF. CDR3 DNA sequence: TGTGCCAGCAGCTTAGCCCCCTATGAAAAACTGTTTTTT.

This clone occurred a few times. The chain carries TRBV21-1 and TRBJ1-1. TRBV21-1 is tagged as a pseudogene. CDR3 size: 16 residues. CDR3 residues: CASSKELKGENTEAFF. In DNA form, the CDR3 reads TGTGCCAGCAGCAAAGAACTTAAGGGAGAGAACACTGAAGCTTTCTTT.

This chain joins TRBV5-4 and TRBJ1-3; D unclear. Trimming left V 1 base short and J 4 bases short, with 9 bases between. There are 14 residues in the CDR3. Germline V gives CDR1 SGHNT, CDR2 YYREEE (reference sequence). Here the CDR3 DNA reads TGTGCCAGCAGCTTGCGGTCGGGAGGAAACACCATATATTTT. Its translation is CASSLRSGGNTIYF.

CDR3 region: CASSLGDEKLFF. The CDR3 nucleotides are TGTGCCAGCAGCTTAGGTGATGAAAAACTGTTTTTT. The chain is built from TRBV28 and TRBJ1-4; D is unclear. The CDR3 is 12 residues long. CDR1 MDHEN and CDR2 SYDVKM come from the germline V gene. Between the trimmed V and J ends, which lost 6 bases and 6 bases, there was a span of 8 bases.

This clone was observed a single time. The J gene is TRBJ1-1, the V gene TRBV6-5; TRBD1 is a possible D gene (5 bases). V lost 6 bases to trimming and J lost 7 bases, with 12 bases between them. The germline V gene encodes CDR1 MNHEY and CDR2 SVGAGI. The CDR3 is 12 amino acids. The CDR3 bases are TGTGCCAGCAGATACCGGGACCGTGAAGCTTTCTTT. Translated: CASRYRDREAFF.

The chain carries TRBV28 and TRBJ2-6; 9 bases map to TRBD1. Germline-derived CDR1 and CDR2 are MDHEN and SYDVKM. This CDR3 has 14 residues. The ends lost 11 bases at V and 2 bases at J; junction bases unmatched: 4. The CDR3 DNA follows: TGTGCCGGTAGACAGGGGGCTGGGGCCAACGTCCTGACTTTC. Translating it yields CAGRQGAGANVLTF.

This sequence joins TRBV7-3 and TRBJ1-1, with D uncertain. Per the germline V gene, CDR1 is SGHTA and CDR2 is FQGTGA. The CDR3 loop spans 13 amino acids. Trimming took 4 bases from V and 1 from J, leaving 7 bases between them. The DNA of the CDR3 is TGTGCCAGCAGCTGGACGGGGAACACTGAAGCTTTCTTT. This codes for CASSWTGNTEAFF.

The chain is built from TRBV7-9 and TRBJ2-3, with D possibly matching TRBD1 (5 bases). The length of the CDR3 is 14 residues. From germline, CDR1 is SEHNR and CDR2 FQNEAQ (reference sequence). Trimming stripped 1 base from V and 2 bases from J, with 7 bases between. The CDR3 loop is CASSLGQHTDTQYF. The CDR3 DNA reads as TGTGCCAGCAGCTTAGGACAGCACACAGATACGCAGTATTTT.

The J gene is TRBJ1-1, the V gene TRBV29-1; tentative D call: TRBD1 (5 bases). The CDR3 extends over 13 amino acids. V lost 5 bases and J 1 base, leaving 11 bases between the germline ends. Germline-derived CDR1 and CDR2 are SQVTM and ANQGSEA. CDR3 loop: CSVLGTQNTEAFF. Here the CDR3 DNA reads TGCAGCGTTCTAGGGACGCAGAACACTGAAGCTTTCTTT.

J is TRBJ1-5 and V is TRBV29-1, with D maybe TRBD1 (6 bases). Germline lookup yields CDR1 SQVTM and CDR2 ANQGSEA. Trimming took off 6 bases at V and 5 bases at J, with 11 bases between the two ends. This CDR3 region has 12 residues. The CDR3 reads CSVKNRDQPQHF. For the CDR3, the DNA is TGCAGCGTGAAGAACAGGGATCAGCCCCAGCATTTT.

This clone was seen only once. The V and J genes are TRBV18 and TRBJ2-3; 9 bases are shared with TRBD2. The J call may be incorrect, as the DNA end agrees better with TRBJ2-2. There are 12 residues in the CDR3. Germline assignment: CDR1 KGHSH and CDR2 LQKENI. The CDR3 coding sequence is TGTGCCAGCTCAGAGGATAGCGGGGGCCTGTTTTTT. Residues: CASSEDSGGLFF.

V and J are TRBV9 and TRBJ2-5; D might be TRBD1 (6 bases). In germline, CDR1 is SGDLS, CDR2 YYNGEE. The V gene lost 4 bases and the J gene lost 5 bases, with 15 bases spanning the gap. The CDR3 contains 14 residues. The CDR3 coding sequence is TGTGCCAGCAGCCCTCCAACAGGGTGGGAGACCCAGTACTTC. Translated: CASSPPTGWETQYF.

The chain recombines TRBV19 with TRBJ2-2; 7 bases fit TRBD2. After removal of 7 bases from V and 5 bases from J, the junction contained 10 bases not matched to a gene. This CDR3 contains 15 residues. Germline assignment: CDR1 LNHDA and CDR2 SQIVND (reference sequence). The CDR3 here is CASTIKWGGTGELFF. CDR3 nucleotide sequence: TGTGCCAGTACCATAAAATGGGGGGGAACCGGGGAGCTGTTTTTT.

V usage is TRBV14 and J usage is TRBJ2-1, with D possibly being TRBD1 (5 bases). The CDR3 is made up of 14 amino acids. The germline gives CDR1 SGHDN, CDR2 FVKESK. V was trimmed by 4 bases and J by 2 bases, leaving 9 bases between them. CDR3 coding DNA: TGTGCCAGCAGCCCCCTAGGGGCCTACAATGAGCAGTTCTTC. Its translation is CASSPLGAYNEQFF.

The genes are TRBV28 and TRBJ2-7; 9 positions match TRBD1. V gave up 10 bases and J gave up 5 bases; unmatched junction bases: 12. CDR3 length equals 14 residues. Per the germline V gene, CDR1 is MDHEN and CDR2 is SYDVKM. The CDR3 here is CATSTGTGHHEQYF. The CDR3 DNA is TGTGCCACTTCAACCGGGACAGGGCACCACGAGCAGTACTTC.

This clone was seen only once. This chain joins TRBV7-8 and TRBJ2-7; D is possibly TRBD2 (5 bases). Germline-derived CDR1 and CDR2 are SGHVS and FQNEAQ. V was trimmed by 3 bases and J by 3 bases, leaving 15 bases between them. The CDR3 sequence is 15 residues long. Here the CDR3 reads CASSFRRGLGYEQYF. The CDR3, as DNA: TGTGCCAGCAGCTTTAGACGGGGATTGGGCTACGAGCAGTACTTC. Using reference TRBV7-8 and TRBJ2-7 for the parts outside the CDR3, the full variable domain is GAGVSQSPRYKVAKRGQDVALRCDPISGHVSLFWYQQALGQGPEFLTYFQNEAQLDKSGLPSDRFFAERPEGSVSTLKIQRTQQEDSAVYLCASSFRRGLGYEQYFGPGTRLTVT.

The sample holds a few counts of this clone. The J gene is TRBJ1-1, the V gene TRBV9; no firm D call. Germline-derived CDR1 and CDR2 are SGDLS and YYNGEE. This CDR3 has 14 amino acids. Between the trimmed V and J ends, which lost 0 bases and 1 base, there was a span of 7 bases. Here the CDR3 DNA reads TGTGCCAGCAGCGTAGGGCTGCCGAACACTGAAGCTTTCTTT. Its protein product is CASSVGLPNTEAFF. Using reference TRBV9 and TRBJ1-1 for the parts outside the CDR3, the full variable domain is DSGVTQTPKHLITATGQRVTLRCSPRSGDLSVYWYQQSLDQGLQFLIQYYNGEERAKGNILERFSAQQFPDLHSELNLSSLELGDSALYFCASSVGLPNTEAFFGQGTRLTVV.